What follows are 28 T cell receptor beta chains derived from one specimen sequenced in a study of blood T cell repertoires in COVID-19. Produced via immunoSEQ multiplex PCR; TCRdb's table is partial and in-frame only. The data show approximately 300,000 clones, with 80% to 90% seen just once and approximately 4.2% held by the top ten. Material: peripheral blood. The receptors originated from a man aged 40-55 years with acute or convalescent COVID-19.

The chain carries TRBV4-1 and TRBJ1-4, with D perhaps TRBD1 (6 bases). Per the germline V gene, CDR1 is MGHRA and CDR2 is YSYEKL. Trimming removed 5 bases from V and 4 bases from J, with 14 bases in between. The CDR3 is made up of 15 amino acids. The CDR3 nucleotides are TGCGCCAGCAGCATATGGACAGCTGATAATGAAAAACTGTTTTTT. Amino acids: CASSIWTADNEKLFF.

V is TRBV28 and J is TRBJ1-4; TRBD1 is a possible D gene (5 bases). The germline V gene encodes CDR1 MDHEN and CDR2 SYDVKM. V was clipped by 2 bases and J by 2 bases, with 12 bases between them. This CDR3 is built from 16 residues. This CDR3 reads CASSLRGGGTNEKLFF. CDR3 nucleotide sequence: TGTGCCAGCAGTTTACGGGGTGGGGGGACTAATGAAAAACTGTTTTTT.

For the CDR3, the DNA is TGTGCCAGCAGCCAAGCTCCGGACAGGAGGAAGACTGAAGCTTTCTTT. Protein product: CASSQAPDRRKTEAFF. The chain couples TRBV3-1 (or the pseudogene TRBV3-2) to TRBJ1-1, with TRBD1 matching 7 bases. From germline, CDR1 is LGHDT and CDR2 YNNKEL (reference sequence). The V segment lost 1 base and the J segment 5 bases; nucleotides outside the gene matches: 10. The CDR3 contains 16 residues.

This clone was recorded once. The J gene is TRBJ1-2, the V gene TRBV19; D might be TRBD1 (6 bases). Trimming took off 6 bases at V and 0 bases at J, with 17 bases between the two ends. The germline V gene encodes CDR1 LNHDA and CDR2 SQIVND (reference sequence). The CDR3 is 16 residues long. CDR3 amino acids: CASRTIHRAPNYGYTF. Written as DNA, the CDR3 is TGTGCCAGTAGAACTATTCACAGGGCCCCTAACTATGGCTACACCTTC.

This chain joins TRBV5-1 and TRBJ2-1, with TRBD2 identical over 7 bases. The CDR3 extends over 15 amino acids. Per germline, CDR1 SGHRS and CDR2 YFSETQ. V gave up 4 bases and J gave up 2 bases; unmatched junction bases: 6. In DNA, the CDR3 is TGCGCCAGCAGCATCAGCGGGACCCCCTACAATGAGCAGTTCTTC. Its protein is CASSISGTPYNEQFF.

The gene calls are TRBV6-5 and TRBJ2-2; D gene ambiguous. Germline CDR1 is MNHEY and CDR2 is SVGAGI. The CDR3 totals 13 residues. Trimming stripped 6 bases from V and 4 bases from J, with 9 bases between. The DNA for the CDR3 is TGTGCCAGCAGGCTCGGTGGCACCGGGGAGCTGTTTTTT. Its protein is CASRLGGTGELFF.

This clone was recorded a few times. The rearrangement joins TRBV2 to TRBJ1-3; D call uncertain. V was shortened by 2 bases and J by 0 bases, with 8 bases between the two germline ends. The CDR3 extends over 15 amino acids. Germline lookup yields CDR1 SNHLY and CDR2 FYNNEI. The CDR3 DNA is TGTGCCAGCAGTGAATGGCTCCTCTCTGGAAACACCATATATTTT. Protein sequence: CASSEWLLSGNTIYF.

The chain employs TRBV7-9 and TRBJ2-7, with unresolved D. The V end was cut by 4 bases, the J end by 2 bases, with 12 bases between. CDR1 and CDR2 from the germline V gene are SEHNR and FQNEAQ (reference sequence). The CDR3 totals 14 residues. The CDR3 coding sequence is TGTGCCAGCAGCTCCAAAACAAGTCCCTACGAGCAGTACTTC. It is translated as CASSSKTSPYEQYF.

This clone was seen a few times. J is TRBJ2-1 and V is TRBV11-3; D gene unclear. The CDR3 contains 17 residues. V shed 1 base and J shed 3 bases, with 16 bases lying between them. CDR1 is SGHNT, CDR2 YENEEA, per germline. The CDR3, as DNA: TGTGCCAGCAGCTTAGCCCCCGGCAGGTCAGTCTACAATGAGCAGTTCTTC. As protein: CASSLAPGRSVYNEQFF.

CDR3 region: CASSPPGLHTQYF. CDR3 sequence (DNA): TGTGCCAGCAGCCCTCCGGGACTGCATACGCAGTATTTT. The chain joins TRBV7-6 to TRBJ2-3; TRBD2 is a possible D gene (6 bases). Germline assignment: CDR1 SGHVS and CDR2 FNYEAQ. This CDR3 comprises 13 residues. V gave up 5 bases and J gave up 7 bases, with 13 bases separating them.

This clone was seen a few times. The gene calls are TRBV19 and TRBJ1-5; no firm D call. CDR1 is LNHDA, CDR2 SQIVND, per germline (reference sequence). The CDR3 length is 15 residues. V was clipped by 3 bases and J by 7 bases, with 16 bases between them. The CDR3 sequence is CASSILAGEEQPQHF. The CDR3 coding sequence is TGTGCCAGTAGTATTCTAGCCGGGGAAGAACAGCCCCAGCATTTT.

The rearrangement joins TRBV9 to TRBJ2-2; 9 bases are shared with TRBD1. The V gene end was trimmed by 0 bases and the J gene end by 5 bases; junction bases not matched to a gene: 2. The CDR3 loop spans 15 amino acids. CDR1 and CDR2 from the germline V gene are SGDLS and YYNGEE. The CDR3 bases are TGTGCCAGCAGCGTAGACAGGGGGCTGACCGGGGAGCTGTTTTTT. Its translation: CASSVDRGLTGELFF.

This chain uses TRBV5-4 with TRBJ1-1; 7 nucleotides align to TRBD1. Germline V gene data show CDR1 as SGHNT and CDR2 as YYREEE (reference sequence). With 0 bases clipped from V and 2 bases from J, the junction kept 4 bases outside the gene matches. The CDR3 is made up of 15 amino acids. In DNA, the CDR3 is TGTGCCAGCAGCTTGGTACAGGGGCGAAACACTGAAGCTTTCTTT. This translates into CASSLVQGRNTEAFF. The variable domain in full, with the rest retrieved from reference TRBV5-4 and TRBJ1-1, is ETGVTQSPTHLIKTRGQQVTLRCSSQSGHNTVSWYQQALGQGPQFIFQYYREEENGRGNFPPRFSGLQFPNYSSELNVNALELDDSALYLCASSLVQGRNTEAFFGQGTRLTVV.

The chain links TRBV10-3 to TRBJ2-7, with 11 nucleotides matching TRBD1. V dropped 6 bases and J dropped 3; count of bases not matched to a gene: 4. Germline assignment: CDR1 ENHRY and CDR2 SYGVKD. This CDR3 has 14 amino acids. The chain's CDR3 is CAIRAGTGGYEQYF. The CDR3 DNA sequence: TGTGCCATCAGAGCCGGGACAGGGGGCTACGAGCAGTACTTC.

CDR3 loop: CASSEWEGREQYF. The CDR3 nucleotides are TGTGCCAGCAGTGAATGGGAGGGGCGAGAGCAGTACTTC. The chain employs TRBV6-1 and TRBJ2-7; 7 nucleotides agree with TRBD2. CDR3 length equals 13 residues. CDR1 MNHNS and CDR2 SASEGT come from the germline V gene. V lost 2 bases to trimming and J lost 7 bases; unmatched junction nucleotides: 5.

V gene TRBV14 combines with J gene TRBJ2-7; D possibly corresponds to TRBD1 (5 bases). Trimming cost V 4 bases and J 3 bases, with 13 bases left between them. The germline CDR1 and CDR2 sequences are SGHDN and FVKESK. The CDR3 is 14 residues long. The CDR3, as DNA: TGTGCCAGCAGCCCCCTAGGACACCACTACGAGCAGTACTTC. The encoded protein is CASSPLGHHYEQYF.

The rearrangement uses TRBV3-1 (or the pseudogene TRBV3-2) and TRBJ1-3, with D perhaps TRBD1 (6 bases). V lost 5 bases and J lost 5, with 16 bases in between. The germline CDR1 and CDR2 sequences are LGHDT and YNNKEL (reference sequence). The CDR3 runs 15 residues. CDR3 loop: CASSRQVQQRNTIYF. DNA of the CDR3: TGTGCCAGCAGCAGACAGGTGCAGCAGCGAAACACCATATATTTT.

The gene calls are TRBV4-2 and TRBJ2-3; TRBD2 aligns across 7 bases. Germline V CDR1 and CDR2: LGHNA, YNFKEQ. V gave up 3 bases and J gave up 1 base; unmatched junction bases: 1. The CDR3 is 14 amino acids. This CDR3 reads CASSQGLRTDTQYF. The CDR3 DNA reads as TGTGCCAGCAGCCAGGGACTACGCACAGATACGCAGTATTTT.

The rearrangement uses TRBV24-1 and TRBJ2-3; the match to TRBD2 covers 9 bases. Germline CDR1 KGHDR, CDR2 SFDVKD. V lost 10 bases to trimming and J lost 3 bases; unmatched junction nucleotides: 10. The CDR3 is 15 amino acids. CDR3: CATQSSGGLTDTQYF. The CDR3 bases are TGTGCCACTCAGTCCAGCGGGGGGCTTACAGATACGCAGTATTTT.

The sample holds one count of this clone. The J gene is TRBJ1-6, the V gene TRBV6-5, with 9 bases aligning to TRBD1. Per the germline V gene, CDR1 is MNHEY and CDR2 is SVGAGI. The junction had 10 bases not matched to a gene; V was cut back by 6 bases and J by 10 bases. The CDR3 is made up of 15 amino acids. DNA for the CDR3: TGTGCCAGCAGACCGGACAGGGGAGGTGGGTCACCCCTCCACTTT. It encodes CASRPDRGGGSPLHF.

The chain employs TRBV14 and TRBJ1-1; D gene uncertain. Germline lookup yields CDR1 SGHDN and CDR2 FVKESK. V was shortened by 4 bases and J by 2 bases, with 8 bases between the two germline ends. This CDR3 has 13 amino acids. CDR3 region: CASSPTRNTEAFF. The CDR3 DNA reads TGTGCCAGCAGCCCTACTCGAAACACTGAAGCTTTCTTT.

The chain carries TRBV21-1 and TRBJ1-6. TRBV21-1 is a pseudogene locus. CDR3 size: 15 residues. The DNA of the CDR3 is TGTGCCAGCAGCTCAGACGGGGGGCGAAATTCACCCCTCCACTTT. Amino acids: CASSSDGGRNSPLHF.

The gene calls are TRBV5-1 and TRBJ1-4; maybe TRBD1 (5 bases). Germline V gene data show CDR1 as SGHRS and CDR2 as YFSETQ. V was cut by 0 bases and J by 6 bases, with 9 bases left in between. The CDR3 has 14 residues. The CDR3 region has the DNA TGCGCCAGCAGCTTGGAAGGGGTTCATGAAAAACTGTTTTTT. It translates to CASSLEGVHEKLFF.

The genes are TRBV19 and TRBJ2-7; 12 bases are a match to TRBD1. This CDR3 comprises 17 residues. After removal of 3 bases from V and 7 bases from J, the junction contained 13 bases not matched to a gene. Germline CDR1 is LNHDA and CDR2 is SQIVND (reference sequence). The CDR3 DNA follows: TGTGCCAGTAGTATTAAAGGCCCGGGACAGGGGGCGTGGGAGCAGTACTTC. Translating gives CASSIKGPGQGAWEQYF. Based on the CDR3 plus reference TRBV19 and TRBJ2-7, the full variable domain is DGGITQSPKYLFRKEGQNVTLSCEQNLNHDAMYWYRQDPGQGLRLIYYSQIVNDFQKGDIAEGYSVSREKKESFPLTVTSAQKNPTAFYLCASSIKGPGQGAWEQYFGPGTRLTVT.

V and J are TRBV7-2 and TRBJ2-7; 12 nucleotides agree with TRBD1. Trimming cost V 2 bases and J 4 bases; bases outside gene matches: 6. CDR1 is SGHTA and CDR2 is FQGNSA in the germline V gene. The CDR3 covers 16 residues. CDR3 sequence: CASSLSGTGGGYEQYF. CDR3 bases: TGTGCCAGCAGCTTATCGGGGACAGGGGGCGGTTACGAGCAGTACTTC. The whole variable domain, filled in from reference TRBV7-2 and TRBJ2-7, reads GAGVSQSPSNKVTEKGKDVELRCDPISGHTALYWYRQSLGQGLEFLIYFQGNSAPDKSGLPSDRFSAERTGGSVSTLTIQRTQQEDSAVYLCASSLSGTGGGYEQYFGPGTRLTVT.

This clone occurred once. V is TRBV7-9 and J is TRBJ1-6, with 7 bases matching TRBD1. The CDR3 extends over 12 amino acids. Germline values: CDR1 SEHNR, CDR2 FQNEAQ (reference sequence). V gave up 5 bases and J gave up 11 bases; unmatched junction bases: 3. CDR3 sequence: CASSIGGAPLHF. CDR3 in DNA: TGTGCCAGCAGCATAGGGGGCGCACCCCTCCACTTT.

This chain joins TRBV7-2 and TRBJ2-7; maybe TRBD2 (5 bases). Looked up from germline, CDR1 is SGHTA and CDR2 is FQGNSA. This CDR3 is 14 amino acids long. V lost 2 bases to trimming and J lost 4 bases, with 12 bases between them. CDR3 sequence reads: CASSLLAPLYEQYF. The CDR3 DNA reads TGTGCCAGCAGCTTACTAGCTCCTTTATACGAGCAGTACTTC.

The chain uses TRBV4-1 and TRBJ1-1; perhaps TRBD1 as D (6 bases). Germline-derived CDR1 and CDR2 are MGHRA and YSYEKL. This CDR3 is built from 15 residues. Trimming pared 0 bases from V and 7 bases from J, leaving 15 bases between. Here the CDR3 reads CASSQELGARGEAFF. Written as DNA, the CDR3 is TGCGCCAGCAGCCAAGAATTGGGGGCGAGGGGTGAAGCTTTCTTT.